This T cell receptor beta chain appears in the sequencing data of a study of metastatic and nonmetastatic thyroid tumors. Across the whole study: Samples came from malignant and benign thyroid patients, and repertoires were compared across blood and tumor or nodule tissue. Study-level points and caveats: The study reportedly found significantly higher TCR beta diversity in malignant thyroid tumors than benign nodules, in blood and tumor.

The germline V and J ends were trimmed by 4 bases and 0 bases, with 7 bases remaining between them. The CDR3 consists of 14 residues. Germline CDR1 LNHDA, CDR2 SQIVND (reference sequence). Until they underwent thyroid surgery, no patient had received any treatment. TCRdb re-called the PCR reads through MiXCR. The repertoire holds more than 85,000 clones, with roughly 8.6% as singletons. This clone was detected many times. Its antigen is as yet unknown. This clonotype originated in a female donor with papillary thyroid cancer or a benign thyroid nodule (not recorded which). Some clones in this sample may be carry-over from other donors' samples. The specimen was blood. The chain carries TRBV19 and TRBJ1-3; D gene ambiguous. The CDR3 loop is CASSSPSSGNTIYF. CDR3 in DNA: TGTGCCAGTAGTAGTCCCAGCTCTGGAAACACCATATATTTT.